This TCR beta chain was observed in a study of T cells in Graves' hyperthyroidism and ophthalmopathy. Study outcomes and limitations: From stable hyperthyroidism, ophthalmopathy was set apart by a 13 V-J model.

Amplification yielded TCR beta CDR3 regions, with RNA transcripts as the source. The HTBI set primed first-round TCR CDR3 RT-PCR. A single record per CDR3 protein comes from TCRdb applying MiXCR to the multiplex PCR reads. The table has about half a million distinct CDR3 sequences, less than 25% seen once. V shed 6 bases and J shed 3 bases, with 15 bases lying between them. Germline CDR1 and CDR2: MDHEN and SYDVKM. The CDR3 loop spans 14 amino acids. On this clonotype itself: What it recognizes is unknown. This may come from a read error, since a much larger clone is one base off.

This sample holds PBMCs from around 9.9 ml fresh peripheral blood. The J gene is TRBJ2-7, the V gene TRBV28, with D perhaps matching TRBD2 (5 bases). The clonotype comes from a man aged 18 to 35 with Graves' hyperthyroidism. The sequencing sample was made of blood. The CDR3 reads CASSRRGLIYEQYF. The DNA for the CDR3 is TGTGCCAGCAGCCGCCGAGGGTTAATCTACGAGCAGTACTTC.